The clone carrying this TCR beta chain appeared a few times. Antigen specificity is unknown. This entry belongs to a study of cytomegalovirus exposure and HLA in healthy donors. Findings and caveats of the study: For presence/absence analyses, sequencing depth was assumed to be roughly uniform across donors. Analysis performed later found roughly 17,000 TCR beta sequences associated with HLA alleles at 0.05 false discovery rate. An ancestry cluster, one associated with Asian ancestry, reportedly showed fewer N-insertions than the roughly 670-donor mean in a later analysis.

The CDR3 covers 15 residues. The V gene's germline CDR1 is MNHNS and CDR2 SASEGT. Germline trimming cut 4 bases from V and 5 bases from J; bases unmatched to any gene: 5. The PCR used 60 Vbeta and 13 Jbeta primers. The protocol was immunoSEQ multiplex PCR, while the TCRdb copy is restricted to in-frame clones and leaves out a portion. Of around 93,000 clones listed, about two thirds are singletons. The origin of this receptor is a boy between 5 and 17 years old in good health and CMV-seropositive. The rearrangement links TRBV6-1 to TRBJ1-6, with TRBD1 identical over 7 bases. The material sequenced was PBMCs. The CDR3 reads CASSAGTADNSPLHF. CDR3 coding DNA: TGTGCCAGCAGTGCCGGGACAGCCGATAATTCACCCCTCCACTTT.